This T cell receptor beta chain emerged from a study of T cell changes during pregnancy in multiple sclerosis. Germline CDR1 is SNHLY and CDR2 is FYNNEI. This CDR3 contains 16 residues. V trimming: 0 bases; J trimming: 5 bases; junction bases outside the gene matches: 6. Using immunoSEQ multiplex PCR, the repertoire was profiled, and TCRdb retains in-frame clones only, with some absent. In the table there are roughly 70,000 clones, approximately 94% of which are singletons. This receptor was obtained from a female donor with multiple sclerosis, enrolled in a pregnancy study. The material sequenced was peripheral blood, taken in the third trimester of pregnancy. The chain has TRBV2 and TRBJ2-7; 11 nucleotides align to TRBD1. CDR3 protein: CASSEARDRGYNEQYF. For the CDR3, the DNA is TGTGCCAGCAGTGAAGCCCGGGACAGGGGGTACAACGAGCAGTACTTC.